A selection of T cell receptor beta chains follows, all from one sample in a study of beta chain features in type 1 diabetes. The repertoire was sequenced with immunoSEQ multiplex PCR; TCRdb's copy has only in-frame clones and lacks some. This sample has 70,000 to 90,000 clones, with roughly 30% found just once. The specimen was stem cell memory CD4+ T cells from blood. These receptors originate from a woman aged 18-30 years in good health. The CDR3 runs from the conserved cysteine through the conserved F or W. Fields, in order: clone size, V gene, J gene, D gene, CDR3 length, CDR3 DNA, CDR3 protein. The D gene is left open where the match is weak. The listing skips clone size in some rows; elsewhere it reads once, few, many or a size class.

few	TRBV7-2	TRBJ2-7	.	13	TGTGCCAGCAGCTCCCTACCATCGTACGAGCAGTACTTC	CASSSLPSYEQYF
.	TRBV7-8	TRBJ2-2	.	15	TGTGCCAGCAGCCAACAGGAGTCCTACACCGGGGAGCTGTTTTTT	CASSQQESYTGELFF
few	TRBV30	TRBJ1-1	.	13	TGTGCCTGGAGTAAGTCAGGGCAGACTGAAGCTTTCTTT	CAWSKSGQTEAFF
.	TRBV5-1	TRBJ2-1	.	12	TGCGCCAGCAGCTTCCAGGGCCATGAGCAGTTCTTC	CASSFQGHEQFF
.	TRBV5-1	TRBJ2-7	.	13	TGCGCCAGCAGCTTGAACAAAGCCTACGAGCAGTACTTC	CASSLNKAYEQYF
few	TRBV5-1	TRBJ1-5	.	15	TGCGCCAGCAGCTTGTACGGAGATAGCAATCAGCCCCAGCATTTT	CASSLYGDSNQPQHF
few	TRBV10-2	TRBJ1-1	.	12	TGCGCCAGCAAGAAAACGGACACTGAAGCTTTCTTT	CASKKTDTEAFF
.	TRBV18	TRBJ1-2	TRBD1	15	TGTGCCAGCTCACCGGGACAGGGGGCGCTGGTTGGCTACACCTTC	CASSPGQGALVGYTF
few	TRBV4-1	TRBJ2-1	.	16	TGCGCCAGCAGCCAAGTTCGGCGGTTCTCCTACAATGAGCAGTTCTTC	CASSQVRRFSYNEQFF
.	TRBV7-7	TRBJ2-1	TRBD2	15	TGTGCTAGCAGCGCAGGCTCCACTAGCGCGGGTGAGCAGTTCTTC	CASSAGSTSAGEQFF
few	TRBV7-9	TRBJ1-2	TRBD1	15	TGTGCCAGCAGCTTAAAACAGGGGGCTAATTATGGCTACACCTTC	CASSLKQGANYGYTF
.	TRBV2	TRBJ2-5	.	12	TGTGCCAGCAGTGAAGCCGAAGAGACCCAGTACTTC	CASSEAEETQYF
once	TRBV4-1	TRBJ1-6	.	17	TGCGCCAGCAGCCACCTCAGGGGATGGTCCTATAATTCACCCCTCCACTTT	CASSHLRGWSYNSPLHF
.	TRBV5-4	TRBJ2-7	.	15	TGTGCCAGCAGCCGGGGGACGGCCCTCTCCTACGAGCAGTACTTC	CASSRGTALSYEQYF
.	TRBV7-2	TRBJ2-7	.	13	TGTGCCAGCAGCGCTCAGGGGTCCTACGAGCAGTACTTC	CASSAQGSYEQYF
.	TRBV18	TRBJ2-1	.	16	TGTGCCAGCTCACCGCTACGGGAATTCTCCTACAATGAGCAGTTCTTC	CASSPLREFSYNEQFF
.	TRBV5-1	TRBJ2-3	TRBD2	16	TGCGCCAGCAGCCCCGCTTCGCTAGCGGGATCGGATACGCAGTATTTT	CASSPASLAGSDTQYF
.	TRBV29-1	TRBJ1-2	TRBD1	13	TGCAGCGGCGTTACAGGGGGCTTCAGTGGCTACACCTTC	CSGVTGGFSGYTF
.	TRBV6-5	TRBJ2-7	.	14	TGTGCCAGCAGTTACTCGTTCAGAAACTACGAGCAGTACTTC	CASSYSFRNYEQYF